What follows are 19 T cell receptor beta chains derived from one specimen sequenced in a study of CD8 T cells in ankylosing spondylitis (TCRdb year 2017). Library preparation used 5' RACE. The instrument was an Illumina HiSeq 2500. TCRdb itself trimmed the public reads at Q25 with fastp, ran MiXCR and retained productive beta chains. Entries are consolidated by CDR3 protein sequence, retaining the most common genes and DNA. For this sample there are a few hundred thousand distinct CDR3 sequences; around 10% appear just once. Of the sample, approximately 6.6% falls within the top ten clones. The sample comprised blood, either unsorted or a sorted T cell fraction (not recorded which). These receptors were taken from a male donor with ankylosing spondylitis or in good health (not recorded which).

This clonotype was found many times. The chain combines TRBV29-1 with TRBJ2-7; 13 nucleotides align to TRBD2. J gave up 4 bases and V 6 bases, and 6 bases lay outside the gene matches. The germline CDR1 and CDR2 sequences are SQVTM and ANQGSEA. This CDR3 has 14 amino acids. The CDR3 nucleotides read TGCAGCGTGCTCCCGGGACTAGCGGGATACGAGCAGTACTTC. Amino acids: CSVLPGLAGYEQYF.

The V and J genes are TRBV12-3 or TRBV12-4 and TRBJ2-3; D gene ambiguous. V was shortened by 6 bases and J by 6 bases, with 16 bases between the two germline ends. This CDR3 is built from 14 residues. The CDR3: CASSGVKVGDTQYF. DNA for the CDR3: TGTGCCAGCAGCGGCGTTAAAGTAGGGGATACGCAGTATTTT.

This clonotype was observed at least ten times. In nucleotides, the CDR3 is TGTGCCTGGAGTGTGGGCCAAGAAACCGGGGAGCTGTTTTTT. Its translation: CAWSVGQETGELFF. The rearrangement uses TRBV30 and TRBJ2-2, with no clear D. V was shortened by 0 bases and J by 5 bases, with 10 bases between the two germline ends. Germline values: CDR1 GTSNPN, CDR2 SVGIG (reference sequence). CDR3 length: 14 amino acids.

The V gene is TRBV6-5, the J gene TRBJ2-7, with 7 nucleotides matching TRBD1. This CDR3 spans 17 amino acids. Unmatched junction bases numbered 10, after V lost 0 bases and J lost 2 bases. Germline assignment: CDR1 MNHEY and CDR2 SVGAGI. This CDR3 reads CASSYSKGTASTYEQYF. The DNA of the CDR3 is TGTGCCAGCAGTTACTCGAAGGGGACAGCGTCAACCTACGAGCAGTACTTC.

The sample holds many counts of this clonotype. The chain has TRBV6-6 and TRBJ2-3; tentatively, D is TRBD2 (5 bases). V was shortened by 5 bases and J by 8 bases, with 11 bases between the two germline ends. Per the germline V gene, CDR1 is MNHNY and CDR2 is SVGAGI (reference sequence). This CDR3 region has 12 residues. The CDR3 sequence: CASSPSSSTQYF. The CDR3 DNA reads TGTGCCAGCAGTCCCTCTAGCAGTACGCAGTATTTT.

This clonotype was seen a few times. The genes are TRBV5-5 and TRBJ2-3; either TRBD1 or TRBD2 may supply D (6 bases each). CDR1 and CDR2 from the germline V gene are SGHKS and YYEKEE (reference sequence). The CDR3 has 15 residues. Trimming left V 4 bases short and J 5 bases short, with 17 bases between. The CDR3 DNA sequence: TGTGCCAGCAGCCCTGGAGGGGGAGTTGGAGATACGCAGTATTTT. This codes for CASSPGGGVGDTQYF.

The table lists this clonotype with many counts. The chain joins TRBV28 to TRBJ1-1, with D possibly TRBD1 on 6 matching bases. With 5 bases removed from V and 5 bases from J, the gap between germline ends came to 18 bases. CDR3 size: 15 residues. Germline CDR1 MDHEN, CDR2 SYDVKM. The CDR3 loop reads CASSPTGNGRTEAFF. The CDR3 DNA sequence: TGTGCCAGCAGTCCTACAGGGAACGGGAGGACTGAAGCTTTCTTT.

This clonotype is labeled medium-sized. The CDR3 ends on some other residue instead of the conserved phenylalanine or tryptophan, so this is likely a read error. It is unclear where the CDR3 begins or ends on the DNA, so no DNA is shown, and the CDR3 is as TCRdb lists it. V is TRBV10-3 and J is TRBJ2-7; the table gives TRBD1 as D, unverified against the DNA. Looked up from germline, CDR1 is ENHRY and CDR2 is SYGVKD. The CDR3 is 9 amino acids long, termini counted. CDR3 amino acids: CAIYRGRAL.

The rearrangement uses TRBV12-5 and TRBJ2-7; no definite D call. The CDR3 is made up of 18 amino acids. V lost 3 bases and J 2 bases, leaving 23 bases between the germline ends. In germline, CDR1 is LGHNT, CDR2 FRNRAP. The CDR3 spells CASGFSPPRLFEAYEQYF. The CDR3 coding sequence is TGTGCTAGTGGTTTTTCACCCCCACGTCTCTTTGAGGCCTACGAGCAGTACTTC.

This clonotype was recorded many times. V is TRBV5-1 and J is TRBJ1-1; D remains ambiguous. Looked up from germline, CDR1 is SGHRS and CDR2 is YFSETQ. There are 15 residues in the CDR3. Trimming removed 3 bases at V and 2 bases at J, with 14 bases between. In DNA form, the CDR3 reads TGCGCCAGCAGCTCGACCTCCGCAGCTAACACTGAAGCTTTCTTT. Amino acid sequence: CASSSTSAANTEAFF.

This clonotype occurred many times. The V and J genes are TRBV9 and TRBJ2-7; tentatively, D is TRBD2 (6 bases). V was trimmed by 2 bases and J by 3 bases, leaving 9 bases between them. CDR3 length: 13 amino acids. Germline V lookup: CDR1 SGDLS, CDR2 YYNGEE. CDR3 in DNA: TGTGCCAGCAGCGTTGCGGAGGGCTACGAGCAGTACTTC. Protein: CASSVAEGYEQYF.

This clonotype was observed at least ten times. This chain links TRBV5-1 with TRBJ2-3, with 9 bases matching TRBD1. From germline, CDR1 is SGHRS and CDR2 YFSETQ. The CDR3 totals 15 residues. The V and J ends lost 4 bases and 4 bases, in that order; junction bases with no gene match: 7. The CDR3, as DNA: TGCGCCAGCAGCATTGCCCGGGACAGGGCAGATACGCAGTATTTT. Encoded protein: CASSIARDRADTQYF.

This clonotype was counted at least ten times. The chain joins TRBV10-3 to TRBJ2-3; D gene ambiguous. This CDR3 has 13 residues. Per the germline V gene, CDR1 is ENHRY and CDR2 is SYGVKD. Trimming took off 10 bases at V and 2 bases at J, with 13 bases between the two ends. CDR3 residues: CASTAILTDTQYF. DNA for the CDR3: TGTGCCAGCACCGCCATACTCACAGATACGCAGTATTTT.

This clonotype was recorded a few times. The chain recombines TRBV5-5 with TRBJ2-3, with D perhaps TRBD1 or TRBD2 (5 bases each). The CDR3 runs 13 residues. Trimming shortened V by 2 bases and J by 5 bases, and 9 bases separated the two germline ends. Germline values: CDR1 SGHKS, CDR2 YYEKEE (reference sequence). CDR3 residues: CASSFGTQDTQYF. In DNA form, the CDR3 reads TGTGCCAGCAGCTTTGGGACCCAAGATACGCAGTATTTT. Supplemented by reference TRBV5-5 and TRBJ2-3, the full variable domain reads DAGVTQSPTHLIKTRGQQVTLRCSPISGHKSVSWYQQVLGQGPQFIFQYYEKEERGRGNFPDRFSARQFPNYSSELNVNALLLGDSALYLCASSFGTQDTQYFGPGTRLTVL.

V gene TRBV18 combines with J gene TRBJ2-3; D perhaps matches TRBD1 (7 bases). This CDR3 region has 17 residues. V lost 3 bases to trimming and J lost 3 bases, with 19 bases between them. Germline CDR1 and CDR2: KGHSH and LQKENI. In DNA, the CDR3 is TGTGCCAGCTCACCGTACAGGGGAGGCTTTGGAACAGATACGCAGTATTTT. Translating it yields CASSPYRGGFGTDTQYF.

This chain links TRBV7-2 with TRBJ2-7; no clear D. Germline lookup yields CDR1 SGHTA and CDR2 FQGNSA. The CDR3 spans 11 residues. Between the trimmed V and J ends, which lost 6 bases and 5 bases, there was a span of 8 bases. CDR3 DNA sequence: TGTGCCAGCAGGAAAATGAACGAGCAGTACTTC. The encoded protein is CASRKMNEQYF.

CDR3 region: CASSLHRTENYGYTF. The CDR3 DNA sequence: TGCGCCAGCAGCCTACACCGGACCGAGAACTATGGCTACACCTTC. This rearrangement joins TRBV5-1 to TRBJ1-2; D is unresolved. Germline CDR1 SGHRS, CDR2 YFSETQ. The CDR3 runs to 15 residues. Trimming shortened V by 4 bases and J by 2 bases, and 15 bases separated the two germline ends.

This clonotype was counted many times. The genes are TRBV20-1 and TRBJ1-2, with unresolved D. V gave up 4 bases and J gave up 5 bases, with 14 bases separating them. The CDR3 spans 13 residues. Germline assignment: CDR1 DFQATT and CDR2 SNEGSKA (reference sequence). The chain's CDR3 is CSAKLGQGYGYTF. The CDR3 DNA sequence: TGCAGTGCTAAGTTAGGCCAAGGGTATGGCTACACCTTC.

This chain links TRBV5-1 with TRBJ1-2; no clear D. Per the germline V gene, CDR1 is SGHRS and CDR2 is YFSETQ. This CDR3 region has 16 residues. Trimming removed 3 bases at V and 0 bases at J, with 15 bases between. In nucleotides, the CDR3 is TGCGCCAGCAGCTCGGCCGAGCCAGCTACTAACTATGGCTACACCTTC. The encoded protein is CASSSAEPATNYGYTF.